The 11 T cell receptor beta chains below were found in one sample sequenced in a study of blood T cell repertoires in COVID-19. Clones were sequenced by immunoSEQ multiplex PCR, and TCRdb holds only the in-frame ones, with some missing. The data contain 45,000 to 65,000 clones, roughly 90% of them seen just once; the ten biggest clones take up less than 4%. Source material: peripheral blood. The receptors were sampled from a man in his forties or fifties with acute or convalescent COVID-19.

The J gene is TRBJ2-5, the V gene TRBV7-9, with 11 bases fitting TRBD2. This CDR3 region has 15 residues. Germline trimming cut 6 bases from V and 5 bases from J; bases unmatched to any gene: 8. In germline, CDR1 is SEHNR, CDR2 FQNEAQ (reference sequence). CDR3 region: CASRGSGTSGETQYF. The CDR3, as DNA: TGTGCCAGCAGGGGATCCGGGACTAGCGGTGAGACCCAGTACTTC.

The CDR3, as DNA: TGTGCCAGTAGTATTGGGCAGGGGGCGCGTAGAGCTTTCTTT. Translating it yields CASSIGQGARRAFF. The V call is TRBV19, the J call TRBJ1-1; TRBD1 agrees at 8 bases. The CDR3 is made up of 14 amino acids. V lost 3 bases, J lost 10 bases, and 10 bases stayed unmatched. The V gene's germline CDR1 is LNHDA and CDR2 SQIVND (reference sequence).

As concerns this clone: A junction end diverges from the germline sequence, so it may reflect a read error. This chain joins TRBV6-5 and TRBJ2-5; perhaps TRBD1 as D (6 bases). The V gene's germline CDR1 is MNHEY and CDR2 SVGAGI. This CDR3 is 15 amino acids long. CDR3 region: CASSPSRGAATRWDF. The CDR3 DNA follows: TGTGCCAGCAGTCCGAGCAGGGGTGCGGCAACCCGGTGGGACTTC.

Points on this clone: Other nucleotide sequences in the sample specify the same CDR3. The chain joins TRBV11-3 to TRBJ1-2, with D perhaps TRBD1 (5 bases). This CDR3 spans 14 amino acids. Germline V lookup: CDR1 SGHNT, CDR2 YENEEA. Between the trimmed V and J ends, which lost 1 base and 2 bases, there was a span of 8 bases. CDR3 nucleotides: TGTGCCAGCAGCTTAGGGCGGGGGAACTATGGCTACACCTTC. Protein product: CASSLGRGNYGYTF.

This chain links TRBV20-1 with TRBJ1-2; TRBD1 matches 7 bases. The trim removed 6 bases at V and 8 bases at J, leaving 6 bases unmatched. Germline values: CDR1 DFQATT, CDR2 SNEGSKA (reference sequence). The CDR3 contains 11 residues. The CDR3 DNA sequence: TGCAGTGCCACAGACAGGGCGGGCTACACCTTC. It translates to CSATDRAGYTF.

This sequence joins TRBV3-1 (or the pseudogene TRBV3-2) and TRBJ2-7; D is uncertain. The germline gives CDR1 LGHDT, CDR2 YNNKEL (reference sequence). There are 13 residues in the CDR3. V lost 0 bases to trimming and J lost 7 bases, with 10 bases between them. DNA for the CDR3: TGTGCCAGCAGCCAAGATCCCCCCACAGAGCAGTACTTC. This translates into CASSQDPPTEQYF.

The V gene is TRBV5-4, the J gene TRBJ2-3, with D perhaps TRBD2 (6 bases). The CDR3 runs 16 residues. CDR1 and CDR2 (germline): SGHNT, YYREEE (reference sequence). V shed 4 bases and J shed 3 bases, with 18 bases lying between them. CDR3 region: CASSPGAHIVTDTQYF. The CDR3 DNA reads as TGTGCCAGCAGCCCGGGAGCTCACATTGTGACAGATACGCAGTATTTT.

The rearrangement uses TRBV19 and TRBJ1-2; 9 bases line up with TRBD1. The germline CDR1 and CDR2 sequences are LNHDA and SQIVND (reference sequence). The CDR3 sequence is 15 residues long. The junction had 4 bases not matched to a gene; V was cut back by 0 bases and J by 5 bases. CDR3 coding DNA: TGTGCCAGTAGTATAGATGTCGGGACAGGGTATGGCTACACCTTC. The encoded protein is CASSIDVGTGYGYTF.

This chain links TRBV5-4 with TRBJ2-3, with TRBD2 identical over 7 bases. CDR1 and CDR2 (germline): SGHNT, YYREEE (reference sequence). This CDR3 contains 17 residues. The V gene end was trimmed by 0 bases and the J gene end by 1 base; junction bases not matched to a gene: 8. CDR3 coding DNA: TGTGCCAGCAGCTTGGTGAGAGCGGGAATGGGCACAGATACGCAGTATTTT. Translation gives CASSLVRAGMGTDTQYF.

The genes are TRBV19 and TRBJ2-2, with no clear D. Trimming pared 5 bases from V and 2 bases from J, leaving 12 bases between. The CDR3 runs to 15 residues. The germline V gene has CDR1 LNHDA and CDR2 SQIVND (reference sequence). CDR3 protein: CASSSARTNTGELFF. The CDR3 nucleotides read TGTGCCAGTAGTTCGGCTAGAACCAACACCGGGGAGCTGTTTTTT.

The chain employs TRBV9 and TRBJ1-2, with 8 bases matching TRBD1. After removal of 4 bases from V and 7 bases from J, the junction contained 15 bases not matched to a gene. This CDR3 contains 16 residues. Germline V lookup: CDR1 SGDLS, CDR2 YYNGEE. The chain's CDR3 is CASSPRGQVGIFGYTF. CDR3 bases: TGTGCCAGCAGCCCCCGGGGACAGGTGGGGATCTTTGGCTACACCTTC.